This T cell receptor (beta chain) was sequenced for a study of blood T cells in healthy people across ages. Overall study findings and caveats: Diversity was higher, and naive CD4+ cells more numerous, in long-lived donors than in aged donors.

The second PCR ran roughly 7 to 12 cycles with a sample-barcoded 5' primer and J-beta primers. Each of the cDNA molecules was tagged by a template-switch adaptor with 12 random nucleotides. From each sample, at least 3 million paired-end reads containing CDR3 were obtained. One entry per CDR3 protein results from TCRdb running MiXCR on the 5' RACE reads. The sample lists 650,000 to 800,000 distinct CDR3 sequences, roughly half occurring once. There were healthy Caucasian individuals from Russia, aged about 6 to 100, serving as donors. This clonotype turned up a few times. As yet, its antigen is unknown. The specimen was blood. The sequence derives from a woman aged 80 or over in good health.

CDR3 region: CASSFERGAALGRYNEQFF. The CDR3 DNA sequence: TGTGCCAGCAGTTTCGAACGGGGGGCCGCTTTAGGTCGCTACAATGAGCAGTTCTTC. The chain employs TRBV12-3 or TRBV12-4 and TRBJ2-1; D perhaps matches TRBD2 (7 bases). The length of the CDR3 is 19 residues. V dropped 3 bases and J dropped 3 bases, with 24 bases sitting between them.